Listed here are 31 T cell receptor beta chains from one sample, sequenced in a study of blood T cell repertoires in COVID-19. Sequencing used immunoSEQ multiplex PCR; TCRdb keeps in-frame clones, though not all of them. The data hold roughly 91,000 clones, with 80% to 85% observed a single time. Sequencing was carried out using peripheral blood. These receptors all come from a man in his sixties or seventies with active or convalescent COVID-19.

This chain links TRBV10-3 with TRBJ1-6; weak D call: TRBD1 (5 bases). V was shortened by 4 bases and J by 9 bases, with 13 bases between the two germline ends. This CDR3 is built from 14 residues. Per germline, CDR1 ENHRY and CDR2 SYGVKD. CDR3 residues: CAISAEGASSPLHF. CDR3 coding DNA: TGTGCCATCAGTGCCGAAGGGGCGAGTTCACCCCTCCACTTT.

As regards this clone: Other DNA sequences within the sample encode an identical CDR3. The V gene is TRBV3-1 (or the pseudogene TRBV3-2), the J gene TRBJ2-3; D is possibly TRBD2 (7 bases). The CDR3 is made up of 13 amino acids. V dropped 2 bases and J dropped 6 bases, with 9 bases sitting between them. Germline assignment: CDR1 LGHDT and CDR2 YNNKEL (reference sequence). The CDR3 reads CASSQRGGDTQYF. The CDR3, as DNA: TGTGCCAGCAGCCAAAGGGGGGGGGATACGCAGTATTTT.

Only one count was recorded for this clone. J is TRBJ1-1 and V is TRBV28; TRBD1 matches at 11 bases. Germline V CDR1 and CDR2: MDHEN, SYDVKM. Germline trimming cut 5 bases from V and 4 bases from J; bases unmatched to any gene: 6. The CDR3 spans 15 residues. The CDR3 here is CASSRLGTGGTEAFF. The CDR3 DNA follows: TGTGCCAGCAGTCGTCTAGGGACAGGGGGCACTGAAGCTTTCTTT.

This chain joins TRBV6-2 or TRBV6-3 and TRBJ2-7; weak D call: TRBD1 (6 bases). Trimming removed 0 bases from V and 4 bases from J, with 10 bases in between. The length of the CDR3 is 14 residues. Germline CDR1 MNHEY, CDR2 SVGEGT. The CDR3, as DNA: TGTGCCAGCAGTTACTCTGGGGGCGTGTACGAGCAGTACTTC. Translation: CASSYSGGVYEQYF.

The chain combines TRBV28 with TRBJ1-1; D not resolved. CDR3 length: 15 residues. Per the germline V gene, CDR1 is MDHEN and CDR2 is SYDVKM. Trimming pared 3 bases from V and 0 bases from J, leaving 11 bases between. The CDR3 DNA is TGTGCCAGCAGTTTGATGCGAGGATTGAACACTGAAGCTTTCTTT. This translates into CASSLMRGLNTEAFF.

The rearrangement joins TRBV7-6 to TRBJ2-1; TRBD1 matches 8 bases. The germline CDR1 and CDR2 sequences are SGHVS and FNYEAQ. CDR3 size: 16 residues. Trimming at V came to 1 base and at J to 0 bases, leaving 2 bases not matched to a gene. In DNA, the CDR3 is TGTGCCAGCAGCTTAGGGCAGGGGGCCTCCTACAATGAGCAGTTCTTC. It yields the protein CASSLGQGASYNEQFF.

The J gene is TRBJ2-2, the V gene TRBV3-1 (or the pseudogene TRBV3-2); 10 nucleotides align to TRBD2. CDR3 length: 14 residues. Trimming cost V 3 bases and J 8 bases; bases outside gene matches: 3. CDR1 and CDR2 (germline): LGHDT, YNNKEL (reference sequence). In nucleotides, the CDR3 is TGTGCCAGCAGCCAGGCTAGCGGGGGTGGGGAGCTGTTTTTT. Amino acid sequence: CASSQASGGGELFF.

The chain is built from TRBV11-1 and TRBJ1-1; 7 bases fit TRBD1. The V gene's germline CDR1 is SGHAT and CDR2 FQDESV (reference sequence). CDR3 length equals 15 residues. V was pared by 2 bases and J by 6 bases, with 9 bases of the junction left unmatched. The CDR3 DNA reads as TGTGCCAGCAGCTTATGGAGTGGGACAGTGGCTGAAGCTTTCTTT. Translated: CASSLWSGTVAEAFF.

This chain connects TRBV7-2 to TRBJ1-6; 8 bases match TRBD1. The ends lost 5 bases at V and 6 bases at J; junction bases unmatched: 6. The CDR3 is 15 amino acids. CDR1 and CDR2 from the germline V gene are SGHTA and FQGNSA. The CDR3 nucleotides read TGTGCCAGCAGCGCTGGGACAGGTCTTAATTCACCCCTCCACTTT. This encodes CASSAGTGLNSPLHF.

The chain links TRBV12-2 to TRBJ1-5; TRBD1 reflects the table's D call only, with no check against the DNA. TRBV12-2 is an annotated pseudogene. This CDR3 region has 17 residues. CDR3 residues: CASRLGVWAGPFQPQHF. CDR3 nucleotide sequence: TGTGCAAGTCGCTTAGGAGTCTGGGCAGGGCCATTTCAGCCCCAGCATTTT.

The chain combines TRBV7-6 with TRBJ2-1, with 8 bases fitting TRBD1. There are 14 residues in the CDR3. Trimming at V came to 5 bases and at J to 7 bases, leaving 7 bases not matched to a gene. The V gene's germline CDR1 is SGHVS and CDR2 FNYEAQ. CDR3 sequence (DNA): TGTGCCAGCAGCCCCGGTACAGGGGGGAATGAGCAGTTCTTC. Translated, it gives CASSPGTGGNEQFF.

This CDR3 reads CASSRGQPGYEQYF. The CDR3 region has the DNA TGTGCCAGCAGTCGCGGACAGCCAGGCTACGAGCAGTACTTC. The rearrangement joins TRBV6-5 to TRBJ2-7; D perhaps matches TRBD1 (6 bases). The CDR3 extends over 14 amino acids. Germline V gene data show CDR1 as MNHEY and CDR2 as SVGAGI. V dropped 5 bases and J dropped 3 bases, with 14 bases sitting between them.

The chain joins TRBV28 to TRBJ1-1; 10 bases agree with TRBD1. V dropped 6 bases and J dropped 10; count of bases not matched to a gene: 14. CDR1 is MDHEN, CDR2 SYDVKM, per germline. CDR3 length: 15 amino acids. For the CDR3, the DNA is TGTGCCAGCAGCAATCCCGGAGGACAGGGGGGGGGAGCTTTCTTT. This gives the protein CASSNPGGQGGGAFF.

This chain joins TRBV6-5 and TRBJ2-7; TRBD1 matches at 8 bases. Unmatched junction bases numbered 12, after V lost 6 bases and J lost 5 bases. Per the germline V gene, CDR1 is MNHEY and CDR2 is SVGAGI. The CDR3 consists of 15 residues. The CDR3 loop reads CASSSTGGRRDEQYF. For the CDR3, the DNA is TGTGCCAGCAGCTCTACAGGGGGTCGAAGGGACGAGCAGTACTTC.

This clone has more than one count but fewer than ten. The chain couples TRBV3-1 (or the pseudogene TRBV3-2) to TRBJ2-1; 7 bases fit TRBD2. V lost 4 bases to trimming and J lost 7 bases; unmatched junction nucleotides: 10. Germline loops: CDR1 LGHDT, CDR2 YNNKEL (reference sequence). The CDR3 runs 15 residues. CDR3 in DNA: TGTGCCAGCAGCCCAGCTTTGGGAGGGTGGAATGAGCAGTTCTTC. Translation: CASSPALGGWNEQFF.

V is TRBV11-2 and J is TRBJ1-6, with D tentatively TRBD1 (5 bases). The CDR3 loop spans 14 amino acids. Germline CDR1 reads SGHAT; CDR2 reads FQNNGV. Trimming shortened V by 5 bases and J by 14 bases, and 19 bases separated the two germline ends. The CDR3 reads CASSVNSLGGSLHF. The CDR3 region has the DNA TGTGCCAGCAGCGTAAACAGCCTTGGGGGGTCCCTCCACTTT.

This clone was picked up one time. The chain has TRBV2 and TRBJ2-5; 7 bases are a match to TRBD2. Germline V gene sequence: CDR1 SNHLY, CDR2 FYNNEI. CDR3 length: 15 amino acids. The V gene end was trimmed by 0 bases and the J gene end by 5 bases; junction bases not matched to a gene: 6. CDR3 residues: CASSEARGRGETQYF. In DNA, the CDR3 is TGTGCCAGCAGTGAAGCGCGGGGGAGAGGGGAGACCCAGTACTTC.

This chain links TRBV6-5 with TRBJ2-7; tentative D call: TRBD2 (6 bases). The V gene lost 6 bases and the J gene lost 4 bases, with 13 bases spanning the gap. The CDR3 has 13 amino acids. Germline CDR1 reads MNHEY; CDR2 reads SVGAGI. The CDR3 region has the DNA TGTGCCAGCAGGAGGGGTGGGGGGTACGAGCAGTACTTC. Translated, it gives CASRRGGGYEQYF.

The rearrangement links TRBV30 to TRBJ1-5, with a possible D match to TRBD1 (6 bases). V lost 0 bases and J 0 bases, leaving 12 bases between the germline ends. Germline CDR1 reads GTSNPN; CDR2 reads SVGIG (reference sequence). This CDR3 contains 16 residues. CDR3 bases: TGTGCCTGGAGTGTAAGGGGGGGAACTAGCAATCAGCCCCAGCATTTT. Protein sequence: CAWSVRGGTSNQPQHF.

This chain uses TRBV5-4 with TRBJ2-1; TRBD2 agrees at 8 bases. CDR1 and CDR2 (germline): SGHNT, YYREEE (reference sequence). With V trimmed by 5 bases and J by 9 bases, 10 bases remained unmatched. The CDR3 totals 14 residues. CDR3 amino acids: CASRGGLGAGEQFF. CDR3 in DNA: TGTGCCAGCAGAGGGGGACTAGGAGCTGGTGAGCAGTTCTTC.

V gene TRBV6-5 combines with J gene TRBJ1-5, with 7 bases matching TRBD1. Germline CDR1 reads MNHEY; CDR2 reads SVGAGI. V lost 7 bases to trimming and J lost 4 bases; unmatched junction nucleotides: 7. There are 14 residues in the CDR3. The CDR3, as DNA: TGTGCCAGCACGGACAGGTGGGTGAATCAGCCCCAGCATTTT. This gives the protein CASTDRWVNQPQHF.

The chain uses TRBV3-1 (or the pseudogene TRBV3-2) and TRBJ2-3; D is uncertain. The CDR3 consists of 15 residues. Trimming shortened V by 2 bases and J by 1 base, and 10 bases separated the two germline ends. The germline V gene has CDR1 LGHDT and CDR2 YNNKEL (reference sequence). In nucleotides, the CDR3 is TGTGCCAGCAGCCAATTTGTAGTTCGCACAGATACGCAGTATTTT. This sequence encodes CASSQFVVRTDTQYF.

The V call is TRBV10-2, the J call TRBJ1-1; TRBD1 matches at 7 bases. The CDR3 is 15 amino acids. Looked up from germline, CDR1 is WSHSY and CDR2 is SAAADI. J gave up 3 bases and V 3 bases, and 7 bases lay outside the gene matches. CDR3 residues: CASSDQHRGDTEAFF. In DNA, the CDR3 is TGCGCCAGCAGTGACCAGCACAGGGGCGACACTGAAGCTTTCTTT.

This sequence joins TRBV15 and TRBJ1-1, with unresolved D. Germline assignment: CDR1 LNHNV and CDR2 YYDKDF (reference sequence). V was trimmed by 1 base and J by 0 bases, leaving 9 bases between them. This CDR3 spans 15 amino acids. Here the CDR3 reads CATSRGGGLNTEAFF. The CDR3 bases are TGTGCCACCAGCAGAGGCGGAGGATTGAACACTGAAGCTTTCTTT.

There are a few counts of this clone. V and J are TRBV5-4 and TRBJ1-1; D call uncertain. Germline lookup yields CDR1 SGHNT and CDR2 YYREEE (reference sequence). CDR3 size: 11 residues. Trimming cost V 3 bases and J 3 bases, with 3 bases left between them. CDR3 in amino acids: CASSSDTEAFF. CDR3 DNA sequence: TGTGCCAGCAGCTCAGACACTGAAGCTTTCTTT.

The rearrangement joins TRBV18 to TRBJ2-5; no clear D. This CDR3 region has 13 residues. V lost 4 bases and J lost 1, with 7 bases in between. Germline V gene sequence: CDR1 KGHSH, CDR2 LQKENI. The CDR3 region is CASSQSLQETQYF. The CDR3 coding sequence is TGTGCCAGCTCACAATCTCTCCAAGAGACCCAGTACTTC.

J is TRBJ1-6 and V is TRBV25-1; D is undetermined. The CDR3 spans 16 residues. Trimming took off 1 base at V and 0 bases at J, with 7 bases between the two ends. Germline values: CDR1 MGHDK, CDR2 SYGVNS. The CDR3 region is CASSESRGSYNSPLHF. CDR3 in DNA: TGTGCCAGCAGTGAATCCCGGGGCTCCTATAATTCACCCCTCCACTTT. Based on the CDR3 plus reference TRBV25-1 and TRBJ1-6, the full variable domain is EADIYQTPRYLVIGTGKKITLECSQTMGHDKMYWYQQDPGMELHLIHYSYGVNSTEKGDLSSESTVSRIRTEHFPLTLESARPSHTSQYLCASSESRGSYNSPLHFGNGTRLTVT.

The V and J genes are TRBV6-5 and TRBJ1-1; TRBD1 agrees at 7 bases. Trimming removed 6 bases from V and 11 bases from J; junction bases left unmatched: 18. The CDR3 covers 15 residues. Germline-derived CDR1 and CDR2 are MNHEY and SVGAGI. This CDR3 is CASSFTSSGQQEAFF. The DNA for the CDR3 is TGTGCCAGCAGCTTCACTTCCTCGGGACAGCAGGAGGCTTTCTTT.

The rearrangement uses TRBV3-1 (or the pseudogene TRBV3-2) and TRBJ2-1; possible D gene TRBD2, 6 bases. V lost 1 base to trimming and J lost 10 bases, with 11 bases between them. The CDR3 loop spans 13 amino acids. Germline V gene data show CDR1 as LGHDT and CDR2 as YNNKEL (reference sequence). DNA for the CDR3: TGTGCCAGCAGCCAAGCAGTGGGGGGAGAGCAGTTCTTC. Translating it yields CASSQAVGGEQFF.

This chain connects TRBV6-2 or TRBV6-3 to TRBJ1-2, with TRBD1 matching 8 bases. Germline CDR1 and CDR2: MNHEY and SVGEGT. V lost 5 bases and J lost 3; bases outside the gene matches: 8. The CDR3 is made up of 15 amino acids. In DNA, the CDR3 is TGTGCCAGCAGTCCATCCAGGGGGCGCGACTATGGCTACACCTTC. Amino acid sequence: CASSPSRGRDYGYTF.

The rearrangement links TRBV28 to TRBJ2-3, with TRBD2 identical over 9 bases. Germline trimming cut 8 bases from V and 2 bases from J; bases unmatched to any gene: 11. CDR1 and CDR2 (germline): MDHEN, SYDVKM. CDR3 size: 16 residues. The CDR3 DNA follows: TGTGCCAGCCCCCCGACTAGCGGAGATCCCACAGATACGCAGTATTTT. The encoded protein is CASPPTSGDPTDTQYF.